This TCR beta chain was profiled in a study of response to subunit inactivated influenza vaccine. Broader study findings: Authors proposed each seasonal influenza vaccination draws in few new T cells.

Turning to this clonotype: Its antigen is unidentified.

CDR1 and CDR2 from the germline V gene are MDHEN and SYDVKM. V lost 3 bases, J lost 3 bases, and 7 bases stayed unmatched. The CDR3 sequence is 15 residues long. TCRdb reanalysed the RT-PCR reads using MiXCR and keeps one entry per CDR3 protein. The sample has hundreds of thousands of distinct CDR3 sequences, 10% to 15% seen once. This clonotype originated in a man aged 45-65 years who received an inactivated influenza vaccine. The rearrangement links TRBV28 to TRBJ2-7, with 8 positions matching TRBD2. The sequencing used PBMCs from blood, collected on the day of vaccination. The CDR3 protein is CASSFTSGVIYEQYF. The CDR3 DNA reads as TGTGCCAGCAGTTTCACTAGCGGAGTGATCTACGAGCAGTACTTC.